This T cell receptor (beta chain) was sequenced during a study of PD-L1 blockade in urothelial cancer. Background on the study: Patients started atezolizumab around 2014, 1,200 mg intravenously every 3 weeks. T cells numbered a median of around 140,000 in the blood samples.

The time point here: peripheral blood 6 weeks after treatment start. CDR1 and CDR2 from the germline V gene are SGHNT and YENEEA. This CDR3 comprises 15 residues. Trimming removed 3 bases from V and 0 bases from J, with 9 bases in between. The data were produced by immunoSEQ multiplex PCR, yet TCRdb's version contains in-frame clones alone and is incomplete. The sample records roughly 100,000 clones, approximately 87% being singletons. The genes are TRBV11-3 and TRBJ2-1, with a possible D match to TRBD2 (5 bases). The receptor's source is a man in his 70s with urothelial cancer. This material consisted of PBMCs, taken around atezolizumab (anti-PD-L1) treatment. CDR3 region: CASSLSGNSYNEQFF. The CDR3 nucleotides read TGTGCCAGCAGCTTGTCGGGAAACTCCTACAATGAGCAGTTCTTC.